This T cell receptor (beta chain) was sequenced during a study of Ad26.COV2.S vaccination and SARS-CoV-2 variants (dated by TCRdb to about 2021). With regard to the full study: Donors in the vaccine arm were drawn from COV1001, a phase I-IIa trial of Ad26.COV2.S in healthy adults that was multicentre, randomized, double-blind and placebo-controlled. Ad26.COV2.S was administered intramuscularly at 5 x 10^10 or 1 x 10^11 viral particles, either as a single shot or as two shots given 56 days apart. TCRbeta repertoire sequencing served as the tool for gauging how specific and how broad the SARS-CoV-2-reactive T cell receptors were following Ad26.COV2.S vaccination. The TCR-sequenced set comprised around 32 samples: about 19 Ad26.COV2.S vaccine recipients, 5 placebo recipients and 8 SARS-CoV-2 convalescent individuals. Trial participants were randomized into five groups of five, in which low-dose or high-dose Ad26.COV2.S was given once or twice, or placebo was given on both occasions. Throughout the experiments and outcome assessment, investigators stayed blinded to trial group allocation. Study-level results and caveats: It was noted by the authors that total T cell responses may have been underestimated by the TCR breadth and depth analyses. Spike-specific TCR breadth was higher in Ad26.COV2.S recipients than in placebo recipients (P = 0.0014). After vaccination, substantial breadth of spike-specific CD8+ and CD4+ T cell responses was reported. Vaccine and placebo recipients had comparable non-spike TCR breadth, which fits with the vaccine containing only spike. Comparing responses between vaccine doses or regimens was not something the study was powered to do.

With respect to this clone: The clone's antigen remains unknown. No much larger clone is present one base from it, and per-base qualities are unavailable.

Cut back by 8 bases and 8 bases, the V and J ends lie 22 bases apart. Looking up the germline V gene (reference sequence) yields CDR1 LNHDA and CDR2 SQIVND. The cysteine opens and the phenylalanine closes a CDR3 of 14 amino acids. Just the 42-base CDR3 DNA is kept, in frame starting at base 1. The immunoSEQ Assay was used to sequence TCRbeta CDR3 regions. After extraction, genomic DNA underwent amplification by bias-controlled multiplex PCR, followed by high-throughput sequencing. The original methods were these. To quantify the absolute abundance of every unique TCRbeta CDR3 region, sequences were collapsed and filtered. T cell fraction was estimated by normalization of TCRbeta template counts to usable DNA, with usable DNA being measured through amplification of reference genes present in all nucleated cells. Repertoire TCRs were annotated as SARS-CoV-2-specific by exact matching of V gene, CDR3 amino acid sequence and J gene to a known reactive TCR set. MIRA supplied the reference SARS-CoV-2 TCR set, which was filtered for enrichment in COVID-19-positive ImmuneCODE repertoires so that public or cross-reactive TCRs were removed. Based on the MIRA antigens, annotated TCRs were further analysed at the level of specific ORF or position within ORF. Breadth was defined as annotated unique rearrangements over total unique productive rearrangements; depth was the summed frequency of those rearrangements. Two-sided Wilcoxon rank-sum tests were applied when comparing TCR breadth between groups. TCRdb mirrors the immuneACCESS table, restricted to in-frame sequences. Some clones are absent from its copies; in checked studies, under half trace to an unresolved V gene, and the reason for the others is unknown. Clone size and the V and J calls come from that table; the DNA yielded D and trimming. The sample data list roughly 400,000 clones, and 90% of these were observed just once. The ten largest clonotypes hold approximately 4.5% of the sample.

This specimen's treatment or condition label, per the study, means: approximately 18 received Ad26.COV2.S at low or high dose, single or two shots; 5 received placebo; per-sample allocation not given. For vaccine and placebo recipients, the sequenced repertoires came from samples collected on day 63 after the first injection. Cohort 1b enrolled around 23 adults aged 18-55 years at a single site in Boston, USA, between 29 July and 7 August 2020. As a vaccine, Ad26.COV2.S was a replication-incompetent adenovirus type 26 vector that expressed a prefusion-stabilized SARS-CoV-2 spike protein derived from the original Wuhan strain.

The sequence came from a person between 18 and 59 years old who received the Ad26.COV2.S COVID-19 vaccine or a placebo. The sequence is built from TRBV19 and TRBJ2-7; a tentative D call is TRBD1 (6 bases match). This specimen consisted of peripheral blood, obtained in a trial of Ad26.COV2.S vaccine versus placebo. The CDR3 amino acid sequence is: CASGPGTKPTQQYF. The DNA sequence is as follows: TGTGCCAGTGGGCCCGGGACAAAGCCTACGCAGCAGTACTTC.